Shown below are 3 T cell receptor beta chains from a single sample sequenced in a study of blood T cells in healthy people across ages. Using a J-beta primer mix together with a sample-barcoded 5' primer, a second PCR was run for 7 to 11 cycles. MiXCR, applied by TCRdb to the 5' RACE reads, yields one record per CDR3 protein. The data show around 800,000 distinct CDR3 sequences, with about 42% seen just once and nearly 20% held by the top ten. Input material: blood. These receptors were taken from a man aged 60-69 years in good health.

This chain links TRBV3-1 with TRBJ2-4, with no clear D. Germline-derived CDR1 and CDR2 are LGHDT and YNNKEL (reference sequence). This CDR3 is built from 14 residues. Trimming removed 2 bases at V and 9 bases at J, with 14 bases between. The DNA for the CDR3 is TGTGCCAGCAGCCAATACCGGGCCCTAGGCATTCAGTACTTC. Protein product: CASSQYRALGIQYF.

Notes on this clonotype: The junction differs from germline at one of its ends, possibly a read error. This chain connects TRBV20-1 to TRBJ1-2; TRBD1 matches 7 bases. Germline V gene data show CDR1 as DFQATT and CDR2 as SNEGSKA (reference sequence). The CDR3 sequence is 16 residues long. CDR3 residues: CSARGRGTSQNYGCTF. The CDR3, as DNA: TGCAGTGCTAGAGGCAGGGGGACGTCCCAAAACTATGGCTGCACCTTC.

The rearrangement joins TRBV12-3 or TRBV12-4 to TRBJ1-2; the D is unclear. V was trimmed by 3 bases and J by 7 bases, leaving 24 bases between them. The CDR3 spans 17 residues. DNA for the CDR3: TGTGCCAGCAGTTTTGGTGGTTCGGGCAGTAATGTACCTGGCTACACCTTC. This translates into CASSFGGSGSNVPGYTF.